These T cell receptor beta chains were read from a single sample in a study of cytomegalovirus exposure and HLA in healthy donors. The assay was immunoSEQ multiplex PCR, and TCRdb's table has in-frame clones only and misses some. The sample holds 150,000 to 250,000 clones, over 75% seen once. Sequenced input: PBMCs. Source of these receptors: a boy younger than 10 in good health and CMV-seronegative. The CDR3 runs from the conserved cysteine through the conserved F or W. The order of the fields is J gene, V gene, CDR3 protein.

j_gene: TRBJ2-5
v_gene: TRBV9
CDR3aa: CASSVKGTSEWTQYF

j_gene: TRBJ2-6
v_gene: TRBV5-1
CDR3aa: CASSKTGTSGANVLTF

j_gene: TRBJ2-3
v_gene: TRBV2
CDR3aa: CASSYLRGGTDTQYF

j_gene: TRBJ1-2
v_gene: TRBV6-1
CDR3aa: CASTTRDRNYGYTF

j_gene: TRBJ1-6
v_gene: TRBV4-3
CDR3aa: CASSQTGGALHF

j_gene: TRBJ2-5
v_gene: TRBV5-1
CDR3aa: CASRSGASGVQETQYF

j_gene: TRBJ2-1
v_gene: TRBV27
CDR3aa: CATDASGGALNEQFF

j_gene: TRBJ1-2
v_gene: TRBV6-5
CDR3aa: CASSFPRGGYTF

j_gene: TRBJ2-3
v_gene: TRBV9
CDR3aa: CASSEGVTNTQYF

j_gene: TRBJ1-2
v_gene: TRBV19
CDR3aa: CASSIVWTGDGYTF

j_gene: TRBJ2-7
v_gene: TRBV5-1
CDR3aa: CASSLETAFSYEQYF

j_gene: TRBJ1-3
v_gene: TRBV5-8
CDR3aa: CASSFPGSGNTIYF

j_gene: TRBJ2-7
v_gene: TRBV29-1
CDR3aa: CSGRDSTYEQYF

j_gene: TRBJ2-7
v_gene: TRBV2
CDR3aa: CASNRVYEQYF

j_gene: TRBJ2-3
v_gene: TRBV7-9
CDR3aa: CASSGGVPDTQYF

j_gene: TRBJ2-3
v_gene: TRBV9
CDR3aa: CASSDGTSGGARTDTQYF

j_gene: TRBJ2-3
v_gene: TRBV9
CDR3aa: CASTPTRGATDTQYF

j_gene: TRBJ2-7
v_gene: TRBV5-6
CDR3aa: CASSSLGGTGVYEQYF

j_gene: TRBJ2-3
v_gene: TRBV2
CDR3aa: CASSSWTSGTDTQYF

j_gene: TRBJ1-5
v_gene: TRBV18
CDR3aa: CASSSPGVGNQPQHF

j_gene: TRBJ1-4
v_gene: TRBV7-9
CDR3aa: CASSYDPGEKLFF

j_gene: TRBJ1-4
v_gene: TRBV9
CDR3aa: CASSVIDEKLFF

j_gene: TRBJ2-2
v_gene: TRBV7-3
CDR3aa: CASSEGLAANTGELFF

j_gene: TRBJ2-1
v_gene: TRBV9
CDR3aa: CASSPQLRPKGYNEQFF

j_gene: TRBJ2-5
v_gene: TRBV5-4
CDR3aa: CASSLARETQYF

j_gene: .
v_gene: TRBV7-2
CDR3aa: CASSLRGLASEQYF

j_gene: TRBJ2-1
v_gene: TRBV5-4
CDR3aa: CASSAYYNEQFF

j_gene: TRBJ2-3
v_gene: TRBV5-4
CDR3aa: CASSLAAGASTDTQYF

j_gene: TRBJ2-2
v_gene: TRBV27
CDR3aa: CASRLTGVNTGELFF

j_gene: TRBJ2-3
v_gene: TRBV13
CDR3aa: CASSPRGGGTGTDTQYF

j_gene: TRBJ2-7
v_gene: TRBV7-2
CDR3aa: CASSLSPGVYEQYF

j_gene: TRBJ1-6
v_gene: TRBV19
CDR3aa: CASRRERSSYNSPLHF

j_gene: TRBJ1-2
v_gene: TRBV7-2
CDR3aa: CASSLVLQGYYGYTF

j_gene: TRBJ2-3
v_gene: TRBV4-3
CDR3aa: CASSQDLIAGGTDTQYF

j_gene: TRBJ2-1
v_gene: TRBV11-1
CDR3aa: CASSSRDSDHNEQFF

j_gene: TRBJ1-2
v_gene: TRBV5-6
CDR3aa: CASSLPIPGTGYGYTF

j_gene: TRBJ1-5
v_gene: TRBV6-6
CDR3aa: CASNRDRAAQPQHF

j_gene: TRBJ2-7
v_gene: TRBV27
CDR3aa: CASSFYRGQGVDEQYF

j_gene: TRBJ1-3
v_gene: TRBV11-2
CDR3aa: CASSHPRGGNTIYF

j_gene: TRBJ2-6
v_gene: TRBV27
CDR3aa: CASSLRGEGANVLTF

j_gene: TRBJ1-2
v_gene: TRBV6-5
CDR3aa: CASGWGQYGYTF

j_gene: TRBJ1-1
v_gene: TRBV18
CDR3aa: CASSTRNTEAFF

j_gene: TRBJ1-1
v_gene: TRBV25-1
CDR3aa: CASSEMTAGLGGTEAFF

j_gene: TRBJ2-7
v_gene: TRBV4-3
CDR3aa: CASSRDLMALYEQYF

j_gene: TRBJ2-3
v_gene: TRBV5-6
CDR3aa: CASSSGYTQYF

j_gene: TRBJ2-3
v_gene: TRBV7-2
CDR3aa: CASSAGPLAGGARTDTQYF

j_gene: TRBJ1-4
v_gene: TRBV9
CDR3aa: CASSVDVRGEKLFF

j_gene: TRBJ1-5
v_gene: TRBV19
CDR3aa: CASSIRDWGNQPQHF